The 21 T cell receptor beta chains reported below all come from one sample, sequenced in a study of neoadjuvant anti-PD-1 for oral cavity cancer. TCRdb's table, derived via immunoSEQ multiplex PCR, lists solely in-frame clones and lacks some. This table holds thousands of clones, roughly 45% found once. The specimen comprised tumor tissue, sampled before nivolumab (anti-PD-1) treatment. The receptors here all came from a person aged 35-79 years with oral cavity squamous cell carcinoma.

This clone was picked up a small number of times. This sequence joins TRBV6-5 and TRBJ2-7, with D unresolved. The CDR3 extends over 12 amino acids. Germline values: CDR1 MNHEY, CDR2 SVGAGI. Trimming removed 7 bases at V and 6 bases at J, with 13 bases between. The CDR3 reads CASMRPTGEQYF. The CDR3 DNA reads TGTGCCAGCATGCGGCCCACCGGCGAGCAGTACTTC.

CDR3 in DNA: TGTGCCAGTAGTATTTCGAGCGGGGGAGGGTACGAGCAGTACTTC. It specifies CASSISSGGGYEQYF. The chain links TRBV19 to TRBJ2-7, with TRBD2 matching over 8 bases. V lost 3 bases to trimming and J lost 4 bases; unmatched junction nucleotides: 8. Germline CDR1 LNHDA, CDR2 SQIVND (reference sequence). The CDR3 sequence is 15 residues long.

This clone was recorded a few times. V and J are TRBV28 and TRBJ2-1; TRBD1 is a possible D gene (6 bases). V lost 6 bases and J lost 0, with 15 bases in between. This CDR3 contains 16 residues. In germline, CDR1 is MDHEN, CDR2 SYDVKM. This CDR3 is CASSHPTGSSYNEQFF. The CDR3 coding sequence is TGTGCCAGCAGCCACCCTACAGGGAGCTCCTACAATGAGCAGTTCTTC.

This sequence joins TRBV6-5 and TRBJ2-6; D not certain. Per germline, CDR1 MNHEY and CDR2 SVGAGI. The V end was cut by 2 bases, the J end by 0 bases, with 2 bases between. There are 14 residues in the CDR3. CDR3 in DNA: TGTGCCAGCAGTTACAACTCTGGGGCCAACGTCCTGACTTTC. This translates into CASSYNSGANVLTF.

This chain links TRBV5-1 with TRBJ2-3; D may be TRBD1 (5 bases). CDR3 length equals 15 residues. Germline CDR1 reads SGHRS; CDR2 reads YFSETQ. The germline V and J ends were trimmed by 0 bases and 2 bases, with 10 bases remaining between them. The CDR3 coding sequence is TGCGCCAGCAGCTTGGCAACAGGACACACAGATACGCAGTATTTT. This codes for CASSLATGHTDTQYF. Looking up the rest from reference TRBV5-1 and TRBJ2-3 gives the full variable domain: KAGVTQTPRYLIKTRGQQVTLSCSPISGHRSVSWYQQTPGQGLQFLFEYFSETQRNKGNFPGRFSGRQFSNSRSEMNVSTLELGDSALYLCASSLATGHTDTQYFGPGTRLTVL.

Here the CDR3 reads CASSLTPTGSETQYF. CDR3 bases: TGTGCCAGCAGTTTAACGCCGACAGGGTCCGAGACCCAGTACTTC. The chain couples TRBV27 to TRBJ2-5; 7 nucleotides match TRBD1. Trimming removed 2 bases from V and 5 bases from J; junction bases left unmatched: 8. This CDR3 comprises 15 residues. CDR1 is MNHEY and CDR2 is SMNVEV in the germline V gene (reference sequence).

This chain joins TRBV6-6 and TRBJ1-2; 7 positions agree with TRBD1. There are 14 residues in the CDR3. With 6 bases clipped from V and 5 bases from J, the junction kept 9 bases outside the gene matches. In germline, CDR1 is MNHNY, CDR2 SVGAGI (reference sequence). The CDR3 DNA reads TGTGCCAGCAGCAGACAGGGAATTGGTTATGGCTACACCTTC. Amino acid sequence: CASSRQGIGYGYTF.

In this sample, this clone turned up a few times. CDR3 sequence reads: CASQKSGVSDTEAFF. The CDR3 bases are TGTGCCAGCCAAAAGTCTGGGGTCTCGGACACTGAAGCTTTCTTT. V usage is TRBV6-5 and J usage is TRBJ1-1; the D is unclear. The CDR3 consists of 15 residues. Germline V gene lookup returns CDR1 MNHEY and CDR2 SVGAGI. V was cut by 8 bases and J by 3 bases, with 19 bases left in between.

In its sample, this clone was seen once. This chain uses TRBV7-2 with TRBJ1-6; D possibly corresponds to TRBD1 (5 bases). This CDR3 comprises 16 residues. Germline lookup yields CDR1 SGHTA and CDR2 FQGNSA. The V end was cut by 1 base, the J end by 0 bases, with 7 bases between. CDR3 coding DNA: TGTGCCAGCAGCTTAGGGGGCAGCTCCTATAATTCACCCCTCCACTTT. It translates to CASSLGGSSYNSPLHF.

This clone has a handful of counts. V is TRBV4-3 and J is TRBJ1-3; D not resolved. V was clipped by 5 bases and J by 0 bases, with 17 bases between them. Germline V gives CDR1 LGHNA, CDR2 YSLEER. This CDR3 comprises 17 residues. DNA of the CDR3: TGCGCCAGCAGCACTCGACGGTCCAAGAGCTCTGGAAACACCATATATTTT. Translation gives CASSTRRSKSSGNTIYF.

This clone has a handful of counts. The J gene is TRBJ2-4, the V gene TRBV9, with TRBD1 as a possible D gene (5 bases). V lost 0 bases to trimming and J lost 4 bases, with 11 bases between them. Germline-derived CDR1 and CDR2 are SGDLS and YYNGEE. The CDR3 is made up of 15 amino acids. In DNA, the CDR3 is TGTGCCAGCAGCGTAGGGGCAGGGATGAAAAACATTCAGTACTTC. Translation: CASSVGAGMKNIQYF.

This clone was seen only a few times. J is TRBJ1-6 and V is TRBV5-8; D remains unclear. The CDR3 is 15 amino acids. V was trimmed by 0 bases and J by 8 bases, leaving 12 bases between them. The germline CDR1 and CDR2 sequences are SGHTS and YDEGEE. CDR3 DNA sequence: TGTGCCAGCAGCTTGGAGAGGAGGATCGATTCACCCCTCCACTTT. Its translation is CASSLERRIDSPLHF.

The chain employs TRBV7-2 and TRBJ1-5; 8 bases agree with TRBD1. J lost 6 bases, V lost 5 bases, and 6 bases had no gene match. Germline CDR1 is SGHTA and CDR2 is FQGNSA. CDR3 length: 14 amino acids. The DNA for the CDR3 is TGTGCCAGCAGCCCCCAGGGGGCGGGTCAGCCCCAGCATTTT. It translates to CASSPQGAGQPQHF.

There are a few counts of this clone. The genes are TRBV10-1 and TRBJ1-1; 7 nucleotides agree with TRBD1. The germline CDR1 and CDR2 sequences are WNHNN and SYGVQD (reference sequence). The trim removed 2 bases at V and 4 bases at J, leaving 1 base unmatched. The CDR3 totals 13 residues. The CDR3 DNA reads TGCGCCAGCAGTGAGACAGGGGCCACTGAAGCTTTCTTT. Amino acid sequence: CASSETGATEAFF.

V gene TRBV10-2 combines with J gene TRBJ2-5, with D maybe TRBD2 (6 bases). The germline CDR1 and CDR2 sequences are WSHSY and SAAADI. This CDR3 has 15 amino acids. Trimming took 3 bases from V and 2 from J, leaving 13 bases between them. The CDR3 nucleotides read TGCGCCAGCAGTGAATATGGGACTCCGCAAGAGACCCAGTACTTC. As protein: CASSEYGTPQETQYF.

The sample holds one count of this clone. V usage is TRBV10-3 and J usage is TRBJ2-1; 10 bases match TRBD2. This CDR3 comprises 16 residues. Germline V CDR1 and CDR2: ENHRY, SYGVKD. Germline trimming cut 2 bases from V and 0 bases from J; bases unmatched to any gene: 1. The CDR3 reads CAISEPSGGSYNEQFF. The CDR3 region has the DNA TGTGCCATCAGTGAGCCTAGCGGGGGCTCCTACAATGAGCAGTTCTTC.

This sequence joins TRBV7-2 and TRBJ2-6; no firm D call. V was clipped by 1 base and J by 0 bases, with 4 bases between them. Looked up from germline, CDR1 is SGHTA and CDR2 is FQGNSA. CDR3 size: 15 residues. The CDR3 DNA follows: TGTGCCAGCAGCTTAGTGGGCTCTGGGGCCAACGTCCTGACTTTC. It specifies CASSLVGSGANVLTF.

Only one count was recorded for this clone. As DNA, the CDR3 is TGCGCCAGCAGCCAAAACACCCGGGGGACCGGGGAGCTGTTTTTT. This gives the protein CASSQNTRGTGELFF. The chain joins TRBV4-1 to TRBJ2-2; possibly TRBD2 for D (6 bases). The V end lost 2 bases, the J end lost 5 bases, and 12 bases lay between the germline ends. The CDR3 is 15 amino acids. The germline V gene has CDR1 MGHRA and CDR2 YSYEKL.

This clone has only a few counts. The CDR3 nucleotides are TGTGCCAGCAGCTTAGCTTCCGGGGAGCTGTTTTTT. Translating it yields CASSLASGELFF. The chain has TRBV11-2 and TRBJ2-2; D not resolved. V was shortened by 1 base and J by 6 bases, with 3 bases between the two germline ends. The CDR3 runs to 12 residues. The germline CDR1 and CDR2 sequences are SGHAT and FQNNGV.

The J gene is TRBJ2-7, the V gene TRBV5-4, with 9 bases that match TRBD1. V shed 0 bases, J shed 3 bases, and the junction held 1 base outside the gene matches. CDR3 length: 14 residues. Germline CDR1 SGHNT, CDR2 YYREEE (reference sequence). CDR3 loop: CASSLAGQGYEQYF. CDR3 nucleotides: TGTGCCAGCAGCTTGGCGGGACAGGGCTACGAGCAGTACTTC. Together with reference TRBV5-4 and TRBJ2-7, the CDR3 gives the full variable domain: ETGVTQSPTHLIKTRGQQVTLRCSSQSGHNTVSWYQQALGQGPQFIFQYYREEENGRGNFPPRFSGLQFPNYSSELNVNALELDDSALYLCASSLAGQGYEQYFGPGTRLTVT.

V and J are TRBV6-1 and TRBJ1-5; D call uncertain. V was trimmed by 1 base and J by 7 bases, leaving 8 bases between them. The germline CDR1 and CDR2 sequences are MNHNS and SASEGT. The CDR3 length is 13 residues. The CDR3 spells CASSEGARQPQHF. As DNA, the CDR3 is TGTGCCAGCAGTGAAGGGGCACGACAGCCCCAGCATTTT.